This T cell receptor beta chain was sequenced for a study of OX40 agonist ivuxolimab in advanced cancers. The germline CDR1 and CDR2 sequences are SGHDT and YYEEEE. The V end was cut by 0 bases, the J end by 7 bases, with 7 bases between. The CDR3 totals 12 residues. Here immunoSEQ multiplex PCR was the method, and the copy in TCRdb shows in-frame clones only, minus some. Among approximately 30,000 clones listed, just under 80% were seen once. Baseline, cycle 4 day 1, and cycle 7 day 1 were the blood sampling points. This clone was observed a handful of times. The sequencing used CD4+ or CD8+ T cells sorted from blood, collected in a trial of the OX40 agonist ivuxolimab. V is TRBV5-6 and J is TRBJ1-2; D unclear. This TCR was recovered from an adult with an advanced solid tumor such as melanoma, head and neck, liver or kidney cancer. Here the CDR3 DNA reads TGTGCCAGCAGCTTGGGCCCCGGTGGCTACACCTTC. Translated: CASSLGPGGYTF.